The 23 T cell receptor beta chains below all came from one sample that was sequenced in a study of blood T cell repertoires in COVID-19. Profiled with immunoSEQ multiplex PCR; TCRdb holds only in-frame clones, not every one. The sample holds 150,000 or so clones, about 80% seen once. Sequenced sample: peripheral blood. The source is an older woman with acute or convalescent COVID-19.

V is TRBV10-3 and J is TRBJ2-7; 8 bases fit TRBD1. Germline CDR1 and CDR2: ENHRY and SYGVKD. The CDR3 sequence is 16 residues long. Unmatched junction bases numbered 8, after V lost 3 bases and J lost 1 base. CDR3 sequence reads: CAISDPTGDRSYEQYF. The CDR3 nucleotides are TGTGCCATCAGTGACCCGACAGGGGATAGATCCTACGAGCAGTACTTC.

The chain combines TRBV3-1 (or the pseudogene TRBV3-2) with TRBJ2-1, with 11 positions matching TRBD2. CDR1 and CDR2 (germline): LGHDT, YNNKEL (reference sequence). The CDR3 spans 18 residues. The J segment lost 5 bases and the V segment lost 1 base, leaving 10 bases of the junction unmatched. The CDR3 loop is CASSQGGKSGLADNEQFF. DNA for the CDR3: TGTGCCAGCAGCCAAGGGGGAAAGTCGGGACTAGCGGACAATGAGCAGTTCTTC.

This chain connects TRBV3-1 (or the pseudogene TRBV3-2) to TRBJ1-2; D may be TRBD1 (5 bases). V dropped 2 bases and J dropped 4 bases, with 17 bases sitting between them. The germline V gene has CDR1 LGHDT and CDR2 YNNKEL (reference sequence). The CDR3 contains 16 residues. The CDR3 loop is CASSQPLLRAGYGYTF. The CDR3 region has the DNA TGTGCCAGCAGCCAACCTTTACTCAGGGCTGGCTATGGCTACACCTTC.

The CDR3 DNA follows: TGTGCCAGCAGTTCACCGACAGTGTCTGACGAGCAGTACTTC. Protein: CASSSPTVSDEQYF. The chain uses TRBV28 and TRBJ2-7, with D tentatively TRBD1 (5 bases). The V end lost 4 bases, the J end lost 5 bases, and 15 bases lay between the germline ends. Per germline, CDR1 MDHEN and CDR2 SYDVKM. This CDR3 is 14 amino acids long.

V and J are TRBV9 and TRBJ2-1; D not certain. CDR3 size: 12 residues. Between the trimmed V and J ends, which lost 0 bases and 7 bases, there was a span of 5 bases. CDR1 is SGDLS, CDR2 YYNGEE, per germline. CDR3 sequence reads: CASSVVENEQFF. Written as DNA, the CDR3 is TGTGCCAGCAGCGTAGTGGAGAATGAGCAGTTCTTC.

Here the CDR3 reads CASSTRQGPKPYEQYF. The CDR3 coding sequence is TGTGCCAGTAGTACCCGACAGGGCCCCAAACCGTACGAGCAGTACTTC. This chain links TRBV19 with TRBJ2-7; 7 bases are shared with TRBD1. Germline assignment: CDR1 LNHDA and CDR2 SQIVND (reference sequence). This CDR3 spans 16 amino acids. V lost 4 bases to trimming and J lost 4 bases; unmatched junction nucleotides: 13.

DNA for the CDR3: TGCGCCAGCGGAAGACAGCTTAGCAATCAGCCCCAGCATTTT. Translated: CASGRQLSNQPQHF. This rearrangement joins TRBV4-1 to TRBJ1-5; D possibly corresponds to TRBD1 (5 bases). V shed 8 bases and J shed 0 bases, with 11 bases lying between them. This CDR3 spans 14 amino acids. Germline V CDR1 and CDR2: MGHRA, YSYEKL.

This clone was counted a single time. The chain combines TRBV27 with TRBJ1-1; the match to TRBD1 covers 9 bases. The junction had 2 bases not matched to a gene; V was cut back by 6 bases and J by 3 bases. Germline values: CDR1 MNHEY, CDR2 SMNVEV (reference sequence). The CDR3 sequence is 13 residues long. This chain's CDR3 is CASRYRGHTEAFF. As DNA, the CDR3 is TGTGCCAGCAGATACAGGGGGCACACTGAAGCTTTCTTT.

The chain joins TRBV24-1 to TRBJ1-2; 7 bases are shared with TRBD1. Germline-derived CDR1 and CDR2 are KGHDR and SFDVKD. CDR3 length equals 13 residues. The trim removed 2 bases at V and 6 bases at J, leaving 2 bases unmatched. The CDR3 region is CATSDYDRDGYTF. CDR3 bases: TGTGCCACCAGTGATTACGACAGGGATGGCTACACCTTC.

This rearrangement joins TRBV4-3 to TRBJ2-3; TRBD2 aligns across 7 bases. Germline V gene data show CDR1 as LGHNA and CDR2 as YSLEER. The junction had 6 bases not matched to a gene; V was cut back by 0 bases and J by 0 bases. The CDR3 has 17 residues. The CDR3 DNA reads as TGCGCCAGCAGCCAAGACGCCATTAGCGGGAGCACAGATACGCAGTATTTT. Its translation is CASSQDAISGSTDTQYF.

The rearrangement uses TRBV14 and TRBJ2-5; a weak D match, TRBD2 (5 bases). The CDR3 is 16 amino acids. V lost 2 bases to trimming and J lost 0 bases, with 13 bases between them. The germline CDR1 and CDR2 sequences are SGHDN and FVKESK. The CDR3 nucleotides read TGTGCCAGCAGCCAAAGATCGGGGTTGGACCAAGAGACCCAGTACTTC. Translation: CASSQRSGLDQETQYF.

CDR3 DNA sequence: TGTGCCACCAGTGCCAGCCGGGGGAGCGGGGGCTACGAGCAGTACTTC. Amino acids: CATSASRGSGGYEQYF. The chain carries TRBV24-1 and TRBJ2-7; TRBD2 agrees at 8 bases. The germline V gene has CDR1 KGHDR and CDR2 SFDVKD. This CDR3 comprises 16 residues. V trimming: 5 bases; J trimming: 3 bases; junction bases outside the gene matches: 11.

The chain couples TRBV7-2 to TRBJ2-5; D gene unclear. V gave up 1 base and J gave up 12 bases, with 9 bases separating them. Germline CDR1 SGHTA, CDR2 FQGNSA. The CDR3 totals 11 residues. Here the CDR3 DNA reads TGTGCCAGCAGCTTAGACTACTCAAAGTACTTC. Translated, it gives CASSLDYSKYF.

The rearrangement uses TRBV18 and TRBJ1-1; TRBD1 aligns across 8 bases. The CDR3 consists of 15 residues. J lost 5 bases, V lost 6 bases, and 11 bases had no gene match. Looked up from germline, CDR1 is KGHSH and CDR2 is LQKENI. In DNA, the CDR3 is TGTGCCAGCTCTGCCACAGGGGGTGGAAATACTGAAGCTTTCTTT. Encoded protein: CASSATGGGNTEAFF.

The CDR3: CASSAWWLAAYNEQFF. Written as DNA, the CDR3 is TGTGCCAGCAGCGCGTGGTGGCTAGCGGCCTACAATGAGCAGTTCTTC. The chain carries TRBV11-3 and TRBJ2-1; 7 bases match TRBD2. CDR1 is SGHNT and CDR2 is YENEEA in the germline V gene. V gave up 5 bases and J gave up 2 bases; unmatched junction bases: 9. This CDR3 has 16 residues. Looking up the rest from reference TRBV11-3 and TRBJ2-1 gives the full variable domain: EAGVVQSPRYKIIEKKQPVAFWCNPISGHNTLYWYLQNLGQGPELLIRYENEEAVDDSQLPKDRFSAERLKGVDSTLKIQPAELGDSAVYLCASSAWWLAAYNEQFFGPGTRLTVL.

This clone has only one observation. The chain carries TRBV7-2 and TRBJ2-7; TRBD2 matches at 7 bases. CDR3 size: 14 residues. V was pared by 2 bases and J by 4 bases, with 5 bases of the junction left unmatched. Germline assignment: CDR1 SGHTA and CDR2 FQGNSA. The CDR3 DNA reads as TGTGCCAGCAGCTTACGGGTAGCGGGTTACGAGCAGTACTTC. It specifies CASSLRVAGYEQYF.

This clone was observed a handful of times. The chain carries TRBV7-2 and TRBJ1-2; D uncertain. The germline V and J ends were trimmed by 6 bases and 8 bases, with 16 bases remaining between them. This CDR3 is 13 amino acids long. Germline values: CDR1 SGHTA, CDR2 FQGNSA. Here the CDR3 reads CASSQNANRGYTF. The CDR3 coding sequence is TGTGCCAGCAGTCAAAACGCAAACCGGGGCTACACCTTC.

The chain combines TRBV19 with TRBJ2-1; the match to TRBD2 covers 8 bases. V shed 3 bases and J 6 bases; nucleotides not matched to a gene: 10. This CDR3 is 16 amino acids long. Germline-derived CDR1 and CDR2 are LNHDA and SQIVND (reference sequence). The CDR3: CASSIGGLVISNEQFF. In nucleotides, the CDR3 is TGTGCCAGTAGTATTGGGGGACTAGTAATTAGCAATGAGCAGTTCTTC.

This clone was counted a single time. J is TRBJ2-5 and V is TRBV5-1; D remains unclear. Germline V CDR1 and CDR2: SGHRS, YFSETQ. The CDR3 has 13 residues. V gave up 3 bases and J gave up 3 bases, with 9 bases separating them. The CDR3 coding sequence is TGCGCCAGCAGCTCGACACCTAAAGAGACCCAGTACTTC. Its protein is CASSSTPKETQYF.

This clone was picked up many times. The chain couples TRBV28 to TRBJ2-7; 9 nucleotides match TRBD1. V trimming: 3 bases; J trimming: 4 bases; junction bases outside the gene matches: 4. Germline V gene sequence: CDR1 MDHEN, CDR2 SYDVKM. The CDR3 loop spans 14 amino acids. CDR3 sequence: CASSFDRGTYEQYF. CDR3 in DNA: TGTGCCAGCAGTTTCGACAGGGGGACGTACGAGCAGTACTTC.

A few counts support this clone. The chain recombines TRBV2 with TRBJ1-2; the D gene is possibly TRBD1 (6 bases). Germline CDR1 SNHLY, CDR2 FYNNEI. V was pared by 9 bases and J by 4 bases, with 15 bases between. CDR3 length: 13 residues. The CDR3 is CASLQGSAYGYTF. The CDR3 DNA follows: TGTGCCAGTCTACAGGGTTCGGCCTATGGCTACACCTTC.

This clone appeared a single time. The gene calls are TRBV9 and TRBJ1-2, with D possibly TRBD1 on 5 matching bases. Germline V gives CDR1 SGDLS, CDR2 YYNGEE. The CDR3 totals 16 residues. Between the trimmed V and J ends, which lost 4 bases and 1 base, there was a span of 17 bases. The CDR3 region has the DNA TGTGCCAGCAGCCCCCCTGGGGGGAGTGGTAACTATGGCTACACCTTC. Translation: CASSPPGGSGNYGYTF.

V usage is TRBV9 and J usage is TRBJ2-1; 8 nucleotides align to TRBD1. The CDR3 covers 14 residues. Unmatched junction bases numbered 6, after V lost 6 bases and J lost 4 bases. Germline values: CDR1 SGDLS, CDR2 YYNGEE. CDR3 DNA sequence: TGTGCCAGCACCCGGACAGGGCGATACAATGAGCAGTTCTTC. It codes for CASTRTGRYNEQFF.